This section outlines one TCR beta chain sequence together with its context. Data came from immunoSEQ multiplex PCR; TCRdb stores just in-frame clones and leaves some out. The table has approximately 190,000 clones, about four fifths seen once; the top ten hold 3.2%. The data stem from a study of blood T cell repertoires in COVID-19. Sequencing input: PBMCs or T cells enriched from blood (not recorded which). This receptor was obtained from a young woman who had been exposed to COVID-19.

CDR3: CASSLGYRGNTEAFF. The DNA of the CDR3 is TGTGCCAGCAGCTTAGGTTACAGGGGGAACACTGAAGCTTTCTTT. The rearrangement links TRBV7-6 to TRBJ1-1; 7 bases match TRBD1. The germline gives CDR1 SGHVS, CDR2 FNYEAQ. There are 15 residues in the CDR3. V lost 1 base and J lost 1; bases outside the gene matches: 3.